The following is a T cell receptor (beta chain) sequence with its context. Its antigen is not identified. TCRdb re-derived calls from the RT-PCR reads in MiXCR, one entry per CDR3 protein. The table records approximately 530,000 distinct CDR3 sequences, under 15% of them present only once. This specimen comes from a study of response to subunit inactivated influenza vaccine. Losses at the gene ends were 1 base for V and 0 bases for J; bases not matched to a gene: 2. This CDR3 spans 15 amino acids. Germline V gene data show CDR1 as SGDLS and CDR2 as YYNGEE. The study, taken as a whole, reports: Authors suggested that a seasonal influenza vaccination recruits few new T cells each time.

The sequence was collected from a man in his fifties or sixties who received an inactivated influenza vaccine. The sample here was PBMCs from blood, taken around seven weeks after vaccination. This chain uses TRBV9 with TRBJ2-7; 9 bases are shared with TRBD2. CDR3 in amino acids: CASSVSSGSSYEQYF. The CDR3 region has the DNA TGTGCCAGCAGCGTAAGTAGCGGGAGCTCCTACGAGCAGTACTTC.